One sample yielded the 30 T cell receptor beta chains listed below, sequenced in a study of blood T cell repertoires in COVID-19 (dated by TCRdb to about 2020). Library construction relied on the immunoSEQ multiplex PCR assay. TCRdb's version of the immuneACCESS table is confined to in-frame rearrangements and falls short of the full clone set. An unresolved V gene accounts for under half of the shortfall where checked; the remainder is of unknown origin. The sample yields 330,000 or so clones; about 87% were counted once. Of the sample, 5% falls within the top ten clones. Sequenced input: PBMCs or T cells enriched from blood (not recorded which). The receptors come from a man under 40 who had recovered from COVID-19.

The genes are TRBV19 and TRBJ2-5; 7 bases match TRBD1. V was pared by 8 bases and J by 5 bases, with 14 bases of the junction left unmatched. The CDR3 extends over 15 amino acids. CDR1 is LNHDA, CDR2 SQIVND, per germline (reference sequence). The CDR3 spells CASSVSGTDRETQYF. The CDR3 DNA follows: TGTGCCAGTTCAGTATCTGGGACAGACCGGGAGACCCAGTACTTC.

The chain carries TRBV7-6 and TRBJ2-7; D is possibly TRBD1 (6 bases). Trimming left V 2 bases short and J 3 bases short, with 17 bases between. This CDR3 is built from 16 residues. CDR1 and CDR2 (germline): SGHVS, FNYEAQ. The CDR3 sequence is CASSLKGVLRDYEQYF. The CDR3 nucleotides are TGTGCCAGCAGCTTAAAGGGGGTATTGAGGGACTACGAGCAGTACTTC.

This rearrangement joins TRBV5-6 to TRBJ1-6, with 8 bases that match TRBD1. J gave up 7 bases and V 4 bases, and 10 bases lay outside the gene matches. The CDR3 runs 16 residues. The germline V gene encodes CDR1 SGHDT and CDR2 YYEEEE. CDR3: CASSRPGQVVNSPLHF. In DNA form, the CDR3 reads TGTGCCAGCAGCCGCCCGGGACAGGTAGTAAATTCACCCCTCCACTTT.

The gene calls are TRBV11-3 and TRBJ1-6; TRBD1 agrees at 7 bases. CDR3 length equals 21 residues. Germline trimming cut 0 bases from V and 0 bases from J; bases unmatched to any gene: 14. Germline CDR1 and CDR2: SGHNT and YENEEA. In nucleotides, the CDR3 is TGTGCCAGCAGCTTAGACCTGGGGACAGAGACTCTCAGCTCCTATAATTCACCCCTCCACTTT. Translation: CASSLDLGTETLSSYNSPLHF.

The chain is built from TRBV20-1 and TRBJ2-7; 10 positions match TRBD1. The CDR3 is made up of 16 amino acids. Trimming took 3 bases from V and 3 from J; bases not matched to a gene: 11. Germline V CDR1 and CDR2: DFQATT, SNEGSKA (reference sequence). CDR3 coding DNA: TGCAGTGCTAGTGGCGCCGGGACAGGGGTTAACTACGAGCAGTACTTC. Translation gives CSASGAGTGVNYEQYF.

V is TRBV14 and J is TRBJ2-5; perhaps TRBD2 as D (5 bases). Germline CDR1 reads SGHDN; CDR2 reads FVKESK. The CDR3 totals 17 residues. V was shortened by 0 bases and J by 7 bases, with 21 bases between the two germline ends. The CDR3 DNA reads as TGTGCCAGCAGCCAAGAGAGATCCGGACGGGGAGTTGGGACCCAGTACTTC. Protein sequence: CASSQERSGRGVGTQYF.

A single count supports this clone. The same CDR3 can be traced to other DNA sequences in this sample. This sequence joins TRBV19 and TRBJ1-1; no reliable D call. Per the germline V gene, CDR1 is LNHDA and CDR2 is SQIVND (reference sequence). V dropped 1 base and J dropped 2 bases, with 5 bases sitting between them. The CDR3 length is 13 residues. The CDR3 sequence is CASSIGKNTEAFF. The CDR3 region has the DNA TGTGCCAGTAGTATAGGTAAAAACACTGAAGCTTTCTTT.

J is TRBJ1-6 and V is TRBV7-2; D gene unclear. The CDR3 runs 14 residues. Trimming removed 5 bases at V and 7 bases at J, with 12 bases between. Per the germline V gene, CDR1 is SGHTA and CDR2 is FQGNSA. The DNA of the CDR3 is TGTGCCAGCAGCACCCCAGGCTACAATTCACCCCTCCACTTT. Translation: CASSTPGYNSPLHF.

This sequence joins TRBV5-1 and TRBJ2-3, with 8 bases aligning to TRBD2. This CDR3 contains 16 residues. Losses at the gene ends were 0 bases for V and 1 base for J; bases not matched to a gene: 4. Looked up from germline, CDR1 is SGHRS and CDR2 is YFSETQ. The CDR3 DNA is TGCGCCAGCAGCTTGGGGGCGCGGGGGGGCACAGATACGCAGTATTTT. As protein: CASSLGARGGTDTQYF. Looking up the rest from reference TRBV5-1 and TRBJ2-3 gives the full variable domain: KAGVTQTPRYLIKTRGQQVTLSCSPISGHRSVSWYQQTPGQGLQFLFEYFSETQRNKGNFPGRFSGRQFSNSRSEMNVSTLELGDSALYLCASSLGARGGTDTQYFGPGTRLTVL.

The genes are TRBV3-1 (or the pseudogene TRBV3-2) and TRBJ1-3; tentatively, D is TRBD1 (5 bases). The length of the CDR3 is 15 residues. Trimming cost V 4 bases and J 0 bases, with 10 bases left between them. Germline loops: CDR1 LGHDT, CDR2 YNNKEL (reference sequence). The CDR3 reads CASSLGQLSGNTIYF. CDR3 nucleotide sequence: TGTGCCAGCAGCCTAGGACAACTCTCTGGAAACACCATATATTTT.

The chain joins TRBV6-5 to TRBJ2-1; 13 bases are a match to TRBD2. V was clipped by 2 bases and J by 4 bases; unmatched bases: 2. This CDR3 region has 16 residues. In germline, CDR1 is MNHEY, CDR2 SVGAGI. CDR3 residues: CASSYGLAGEYNEQFF. In nucleotides, the CDR3 is TGTGCCAGCAGTTACGGACTAGCGGGGGAGTACAATGAGCAGTTCTTC.

The V gene is TRBV3-1 (or the pseudogene TRBV3-2), the J gene TRBJ2-3, with 8 bases aligning to TRBD1. CDR3 length: 16 residues. In germline, CDR1 is LGHDT, CDR2 YNNKEL (reference sequence). V was pared by 3 bases and J by 0 bases, with 5 bases of the junction left unmatched. CDR3 coding DNA: TGTGCCAGCAGCCAGGCCAGGGGGCCTAGCACAGATACGCAGTATTTT. It encodes CASSQARGPSTDTQYF.

This clone was counted once. The chain combines TRBV25-1 with TRBJ2-7; perhaps TRBD1 as D (5 bases). V lost 6 bases to trimming and J lost 5 bases, with 8 bases between them. Germline loops: CDR1 MGHDK, CDR2 SYGVNS. CDR3 length: 11 residues. The CDR3 spells CASRPRDEQYF. The CDR3 region has the DNA TGTGCCAGCAGACCCAGGGACGAGCAGTACTTC.

V is TRBV2 and J is TRBJ2-1, with D perhaps TRBD1 (6 bases). The CDR3 extends over 14 amino acids. CDR1 and CDR2 (germline): SNHLY, FYNNEI. V gave up 3 bases and J gave up 2 bases, with 8 bases separating them. DNA of the CDR3: TGTGCCAGCAGTGACCAGGGGACCTACAATGAGCAGTTCTTC. Translation: CASSDQGTYNEQFF.

The chain employs TRBV6-1 and TRBJ2-3; the match to TRBD2 covers 10 bases. The CDR3 consists of 17 residues. With 3 bases clipped from V and 2 bases from J, the junction kept 8 bases outside the gene matches. Germline values: CDR1 MNHNS, CDR2 SASEGT. In DNA form, the CDR3 reads TGTGCCAGCAGTGAGAGTAGCGGGGGGTTCGTCACAGATACGCAGTATTTT. This codes for CASSESSGGFVTDTQYF.

In this sample, this clone turned up a few times. The chain carries TRBV3-1 (or the pseudogene TRBV3-2) and TRBJ2-7; 10 bases align to TRBD2. The CDR3 runs to 17 residues. CDR1 and CDR2 from the germline V gene are LGHDT and YNNKEL (reference sequence). V lost 5 bases to trimming and J lost 5 bases; unmatched junction nucleotides: 15. Here the CDR3 reads CASSFVRSGGIPDEQYF. The CDR3 coding sequence is TGTGCCAGCAGCTTTGTCCGTAGCGGGGGGATTCCCGACGAGCAGTACTTC.

On this clone: The same CDR3 arises from other DNA sequences in this sample as well. The V gene is TRBV5-1, the J gene TRBJ2-7; TRBD1 matches 8 bases. CDR3 length equals 14 residues. Unmatched junction bases numbered 6, after V lost 4 bases and J lost 3 bases. CDR1 is SGHRS, CDR2 YFSETQ, per germline. CDR3 nucleotides: TGCGCCAGCAGCGTTGGACAGGGCAACTACGAGCAGTACTTC. Translating it yields CASSVGQGNYEQYF.

The V call is TRBV6-5, the J call TRBJ1-4; D gene ambiguous. Per germline, CDR1 MNHEY and CDR2 SVGAGI. V gave up 6 bases and J gave up 8 bases, with 13 bases separating them. The CDR3 runs to 13 residues. The CDR3 protein is CASSEEVREKLFF. CDR3 sequence (DNA): TGTGCCAGCAGCGAGGAGGTCCGGGAAAAACTGTTTTTT.

This chain uses TRBV27 with TRBJ2-3; TRBD2 aligns across 7 bases. With 1 base clipped from V and 2 bases from J, the junction kept 6 bases outside the gene matches. This CDR3 is 16 amino acids long. Germline V gives CDR1 MNHEY, CDR2 SMNVEV (reference sequence). The CDR3 DNA follows: TGTGCCAGCAGTTTATGGGGGGGGTCCTACACAGATACGCAGTATTTT. Translation: CASSLWGGSYTDTQYF.

The chain links TRBV3-1 (or the pseudogene TRBV3-2) to TRBJ1-2, with D possibly being TRBD1 (6 bases). The CDR3 loop spans 12 amino acids. Trimming took off 1 base at V and 8 bases at J, with 8 bases between the two ends. Germline V gene data show CDR1 as LGHDT and CDR2 as YNNKEL (reference sequence). CDR3 sequence reads: CASSQAGVGYTF. CDR3 DNA sequence: TGTGCCAGCAGCCAAGCAGGGGTAGGCTACACCTTC.

This CDR3 reads CASSPGGGGRSYEQYF. CDR3 DNA sequence: TGCGCCAGCAGCCCGGGTGGGGGAGGACGCTCCTACGAGCAGTACTTC. The chain couples TRBV5-1 to TRBJ2-7, with a possible D match to TRBD2 (6 bases). This CDR3 contains 16 residues. In germline, CDR1 is SGHRS, CDR2 YFSETQ. V dropped 4 bases and J dropped 0 bases, with 17 bases sitting between them.

This chain joins TRBV28 and TRBJ1-4, with D possibly TRBD1 on 6 matching bases. The V end was cut by 5 bases, the J end by 0 bases, with 10 bases between. This CDR3 region has 15 residues. CDR1 is MDHEN, CDR2 SYDVKM, per germline. The CDR3 coding sequence is TGTGCCAGCAGTCGAACAGGGACAACTAATGAAAAACTGTTTTTT. It codes for CASSRTGTTNEKLFF. The whole variable domain, remainder taken from reference TRBV28 and TRBJ1-4, is DVKVTQSSRYLVKRTGEKVFLECVQDMDHENMFWYRQDPGLGLRLIYFSYDVKMKEKGDIPEGYSVSREKKERFSLILESASTNQTSMYLCASSRTGTTNEKLFFGSGTQLSVL.

The V and J genes are TRBV28 and TRBJ1-3, with D perhaps TRBD1 (6 bases). CDR3 length equals 16 residues. The V gene lost 3 bases and the J gene lost 1 base, with 13 bases spanning the gap. Germline V gene sequence: CDR1 MDHEN, CDR2 SYDVKM. CDR3 region: CASSFLGGGSGNTIYF. CDR3 bases: TGTGCCAGCAGTTTCCTAGGGGGGGGATCTGGAAACACCATATATTTT.

This clone showed up just once. The V call is TRBV11-2, the J call TRBJ2-3; TRBD1 matches at 7 bases. Germline CDR1 is SGHAT and CDR2 is FQNNGV. J gave up 2 bases and V 5 bases, and 10 bases lay outside the gene matches. The CDR3 contains 16 residues. The CDR3 DNA sequence: TGTGCCAGCAGCCCCGGGACAGTTCCTGACACAGATACGCAGTATTTT. Amino acids: CASSPGTVPDTDTQYF.

The chain employs TRBV19 and TRBJ2-7; weak D call: TRBD2 (6 bases). Deletions cut 3 bases from V and 6 bases from J, with 9 bases between. Germline V gene sequence: CDR1 LNHDA, CDR2 SQIVND (reference sequence). The length of the CDR3 is 12 residues. The CDR3 bases are TGTGCCAGTAGTATTTGGAGGGGCGAGCAGTACTTC. Translation: CASSIWRGEQYF.

The rearrangement links TRBV7-2 to TRBJ1-4, with 11 bases aligning to TRBD1. Trimming removed 2 bases from V and 8 bases from J; junction bases left unmatched: 7. In germline, CDR1 is SGHTA, CDR2 FQGNSA. The CDR3 spans 16 residues. CDR3 in DNA: TGTGCCAGCAGCTTAAAGACCGGGACAGGGGGAGAAAAACTGTTTTTT. The encoded protein is CASSLKTGTGGEKLFF.

CDR3 DNA: TGTGCCAGTAGCCCCGGTCTGCTAGCGGGGGGGAGCACAGATACGCAGTATTTT. Its protein product is CASSPGLLAGGSTDTQYF. The rearrangement uses TRBV19 and TRBJ2-3, with 12 bases aligning to TRBD2. The CDR3 has 18 amino acids. The germline V gene has CDR1 LNHDA and CDR2 SQIVND (reference sequence). Unmatched junction bases numbered 10, after V lost 6 bases and J lost 0 bases.

J is TRBJ2-5 and V is TRBV28; weak D call: TRBD1 (5 bases). This CDR3 is 15 amino acids long. Trimming took off 1 base at V and 5 bases at J, with 14 bases between the two ends. Germline CDR1 reads MDHEN; CDR2 reads SYDVKM. The CDR3 region is CASSLFRVATETQYF. The DNA for the CDR3 is TGTGCCAGCAGTTTATTCAGGGTAGCCACCGAGACCCAGTACTTC.

The chain carries TRBV7-3 and TRBJ2-1; weak D call: TRBD2 (6 bases). Germline V gives CDR1 SGHTA, CDR2 FQGTGA. The length of the CDR3 is 11 residues. The V and J ends lost 5 bases and 7 bases respectively, with 6 bases between them. The DNA of the CDR3 is TGTGCCAGCAGCGGGGGGAATGAGCAGTTCTTC. Encoded protein: CASSGGNEQFF. Filled out from reference TRBV7-3 and TRBJ2-1, the complete variable domain reads GAGVSQTPSNKVTEKGKYVELRCDPISGHTALYWYRQSLGQGPEFLIYFQGTGAADDSGLPNDRFFAVRPEGSVSTLKIQRTERGDSAVYLCASSGGNEQFFGPGTRLTVL.

This clone was seen once. J is TRBJ2-6 and V is TRBV2; 7 bases line up with TRBD2. Per germline, CDR1 SNHLY and CDR2 FYNNEI. This CDR3 has 18 amino acids. Trimming at V came to 1 base and at J to 0 bases, leaving 6 bases not matched to a gene. The chain's CDR3 is CASSEVSGRDSGANVLTF. CDR3 coding DNA: TGTGCCAGCAGTGAAGTCTCAGGGAGGGACTCTGGGGCCAACGTCCTGACTTTC.